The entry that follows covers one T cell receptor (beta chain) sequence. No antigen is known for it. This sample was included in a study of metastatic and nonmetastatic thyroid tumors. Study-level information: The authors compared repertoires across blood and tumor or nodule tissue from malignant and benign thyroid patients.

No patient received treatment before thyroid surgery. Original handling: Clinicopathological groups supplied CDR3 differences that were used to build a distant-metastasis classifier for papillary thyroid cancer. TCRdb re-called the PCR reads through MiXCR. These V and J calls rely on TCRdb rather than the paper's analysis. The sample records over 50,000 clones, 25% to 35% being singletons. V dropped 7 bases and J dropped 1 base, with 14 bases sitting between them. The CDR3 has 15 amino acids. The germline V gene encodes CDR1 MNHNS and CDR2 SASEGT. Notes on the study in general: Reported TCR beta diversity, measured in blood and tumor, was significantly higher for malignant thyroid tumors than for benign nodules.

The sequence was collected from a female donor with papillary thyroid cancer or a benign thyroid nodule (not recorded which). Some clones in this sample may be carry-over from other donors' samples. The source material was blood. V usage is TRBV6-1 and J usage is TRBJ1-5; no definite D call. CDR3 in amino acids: CASMSSATSNQPQHF. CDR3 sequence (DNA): TGTGCCAGCATGAGTTCCGCCACGAGCAATCAGCCCCAGCATTTT.